This T cell receptor (beta chain) was obtained from a study of blood T cell repertoires in COVID-19. Study-wide context: Sites across the United States, Italy and Spain contributed samples from acute and convalescent COVID-19. T cells, B-cell-depleted T cells, or PBMCs supplied cDNA or gDNA.

In the authors' methods: For nucleated cells, counts were estimated from reference gene primer amplification. Sequencing was performed with immunoSEQ multiplex PCR; in TCRdb, only in-frame clones are kept and a portion is missing. Clonal size and the V and J genes are those of that table, whereas D and trimming came from the DNA. This sample yields 200,000 to 250,000 clones, of which 86% are seen a single time; around 2.1% belongs to the top ten. The CDR3 covers 15 residues. V was clipped by 2 bases and J by 5 bases; unmatched bases: 6. CDR1 is MDHEN and CDR2 is SYDVKM in the germline V gene. The chain employs TRBV28 and TRBJ2-7; TRBD2 aligns across 10 bases. The receptor was isolated from a woman aged 50 to 60 who had recovered from COVID-19. Sequences were obtained from PBMCs or T cells enriched from blood (not recorded which). The CDR3, as DNA: TGTGCCAGCAGTTTACTAAGCGGGAGGGCCAACGAGCAGTACTTC. Translating it yields CASSLLSGRANEQYF.